This T cell receptor (beta chain) was documented in a study of cytomegalovirus exposure and HLA in healthy donors. Looking at the study overall: A later analysis reported the same platform for the 95 to 150 validation repertoires and the approximately 720 first-cohort repertoires.

Trimming at V came to 7 bases and at J to 7 bases, leaving 11 bases not matched to a gene. This CDR3 contains 15 residues. The germline gives CDR1 SEHNR, CDR2 FQNEAQ (reference sequence). TCRdb's copy holds only in-frame clones and misses some; the assay was immunoSEQ multiplex PCR. This table has some 140,000 clones, approximately 86% appearing once. This clonotype originated in a human donor in good health. This rearrangement joins TRBV7-9 to TRBJ2-1; 9 nucleotides agree with TRBD2. Sequenced: PBMCs. The CDR3 nucleotides read TGTGCCAGCAAAGTAGCGGGGGCCTCGTGGAATGAGCAGTTCTTC. Residues: CASKVAGASWNEQFF.